This is a list of T cell receptor beta chains from one sample in a study of cytomegalovirus exposure and HLA in healthy donors. This table comes from immunoSEQ multiplex PCR, and its TCRdb copy is limited to in-frame clones, with some not included. This table holds approximately 100,000 clones, approximately 78% found once. Material for sequencing was PBMCs. These receptors came from a woman aged 40 to 55 in good health and CMV-seronegative. Each CDR3 is given with its conserved first and last residue. The order of the fields is D gene, J gene, V gene, clone size, CDR3 protein, CDR3 DNA. D genes are given only for firm matches. Clone size is shown for a subset of rows, as once, few, many or a class of expanded clone.

D: TRBD1; J: TRBJ1-4; V: TRBV5-1; size: once; CDR3: CASSSDRAGEKLFF; DNA: TGCGCCAGCAGCTCGGACAGGGCGGGAGAAAAACTGTTTTTT
D: -; J: TRBJ2-1; V: TRBV7-6; size: -; CDR3: CASSSGTYNEQFF; DNA: TGTGCCAGCAGTTCGGGAACCTACAATGAGCAGTTCTTC
D: TRBD1; J: TRBJ2-2; V: TRBV29-1; size: many; CDR3: CSVDAGTGNTGELFF; DNA: TGCAGCGTTGACGCTGGGACAGGGAACACCGGGGAGCTGTTTTTT
D: -; J: TRBJ2-1; V: TRBV7-9; size: few; CDR3: CASSFLERMLQHEQFF; DNA: TGTGCCAGCAGCTTTTTGGAGCGGATGTTACAGCATGAGCAGTTCTTC
D: TRBD2; J: TRBJ2-2; V: TRBV14; size: few; CDR3: CASSPVLAGGTGELFF; DNA: TGTGCCAGCAGCCCAGTCCTAGCGGGTGGTACCGGGGAGCTGTTTTTT
D: TRBD1; J: TRBJ1-3; V: TRBV7-2; size: -; CDR3: CASSLVGTGKGNTIYF; DNA: TGTGCCAGCAGCTTAGTCGGGACAGGGAAAGGAAACACCATATATTTT
D: -; J: TRBJ2-7; V: TRBV7-8; size: -; CDR3: CASSAEGDYEQYF; DNA: TGTGCCAGCAGCGCAGAAGGGGACTACGAGCAGTACTTC
D: TRBD1; J: TRBJ2-7; V: TRBV6-6; size: -; CDR3: CASSFEQGYKQYF; DNA: TGTGCCAGCAGCTTTGAACAGGGGTACAAGCAGTACTTC
D: TRBD1; J: TRBJ2-7; V: TRBV18; size: -; CDR3: CASSQSTPTGGSYEQYF; DNA: TGTGCCAGCTCACAGAGCACCCCTACAGGGGGTTCCTACGAGCAGTACTTC
D: TRBD1; J: TRBJ2-2; V: TRBV2; size: -; CDR3: CASSEGTGFTGELFF; DNA: TGTGCCAGCAGTGAGGGGACAGGGTTCACCGGGGAGCTGTTTTTT
D: TRBD1; J: TRBJ2-1; V: TRBV6-1; size: -; CDR3: CASSEGGTGNNEQFF; DNA: TGTGCCAGCAGTGAAGGTGGGACAGGTAACAATGAGCAGTTCTTC
D: -; J: TRBJ2-2; V: TRBV5-1; size: -; CDR3: CASSSLQGSRPGELFF; DNA: TGCGCCAGCAGCTCACTACAGGGTTCCCGTCCCGGGGAGCTGTTTTTT
D: TRBD1; J: TRBJ2-1; V: TRBV2; size: -; CDR3: CASIKQGAILRHNEQFF; DNA: TGTGCCAGCATAAAACAGGGGGCTATTTTACGTCACAATGAGCAGTTCTTC
D: -; J: TRBJ2-1; V: TRBV2; size: once; CDR3: CASSEQNEQFF; DNA: TGTGCCAGCAGTGAACAGAATGAGCAGTTCTTC
D: -; J: TRBJ2-1; V: TRBV5-1; size: -; CDR3: CASSPAPSSYNEQFF; DNA: TGCGCCAGCAGCCCCGCCCCGAGCTCCTACAATGAGCAGTTCTTC
D: TRBD2; J: TRBJ2-5; V: TRBV4-1; size: -; CDR3: CASSQAMTSGQQETQYF; DNA: TGCGCCAGCAGCCAAGCGATGACTAGCGGGCAACAAGAGACCCAGTACTTC
D: -; J: TRBJ1-2; V: TRBV28; size: -; CDR3: CASSLGSIGLTPLYGYTF; DNA: TGTGCCAGCAGTCTAGGTTCAATCGGCCTTACCCCACTCTATGGCTACACCTTC
D: -; J: TRBJ2-2; V: TRBV7-9; size: -; CDR3: CASSRSLGELFF; DNA: TGTGCCAGCAGCCGTTCCCTCGGGGAGCTGTTTTTT